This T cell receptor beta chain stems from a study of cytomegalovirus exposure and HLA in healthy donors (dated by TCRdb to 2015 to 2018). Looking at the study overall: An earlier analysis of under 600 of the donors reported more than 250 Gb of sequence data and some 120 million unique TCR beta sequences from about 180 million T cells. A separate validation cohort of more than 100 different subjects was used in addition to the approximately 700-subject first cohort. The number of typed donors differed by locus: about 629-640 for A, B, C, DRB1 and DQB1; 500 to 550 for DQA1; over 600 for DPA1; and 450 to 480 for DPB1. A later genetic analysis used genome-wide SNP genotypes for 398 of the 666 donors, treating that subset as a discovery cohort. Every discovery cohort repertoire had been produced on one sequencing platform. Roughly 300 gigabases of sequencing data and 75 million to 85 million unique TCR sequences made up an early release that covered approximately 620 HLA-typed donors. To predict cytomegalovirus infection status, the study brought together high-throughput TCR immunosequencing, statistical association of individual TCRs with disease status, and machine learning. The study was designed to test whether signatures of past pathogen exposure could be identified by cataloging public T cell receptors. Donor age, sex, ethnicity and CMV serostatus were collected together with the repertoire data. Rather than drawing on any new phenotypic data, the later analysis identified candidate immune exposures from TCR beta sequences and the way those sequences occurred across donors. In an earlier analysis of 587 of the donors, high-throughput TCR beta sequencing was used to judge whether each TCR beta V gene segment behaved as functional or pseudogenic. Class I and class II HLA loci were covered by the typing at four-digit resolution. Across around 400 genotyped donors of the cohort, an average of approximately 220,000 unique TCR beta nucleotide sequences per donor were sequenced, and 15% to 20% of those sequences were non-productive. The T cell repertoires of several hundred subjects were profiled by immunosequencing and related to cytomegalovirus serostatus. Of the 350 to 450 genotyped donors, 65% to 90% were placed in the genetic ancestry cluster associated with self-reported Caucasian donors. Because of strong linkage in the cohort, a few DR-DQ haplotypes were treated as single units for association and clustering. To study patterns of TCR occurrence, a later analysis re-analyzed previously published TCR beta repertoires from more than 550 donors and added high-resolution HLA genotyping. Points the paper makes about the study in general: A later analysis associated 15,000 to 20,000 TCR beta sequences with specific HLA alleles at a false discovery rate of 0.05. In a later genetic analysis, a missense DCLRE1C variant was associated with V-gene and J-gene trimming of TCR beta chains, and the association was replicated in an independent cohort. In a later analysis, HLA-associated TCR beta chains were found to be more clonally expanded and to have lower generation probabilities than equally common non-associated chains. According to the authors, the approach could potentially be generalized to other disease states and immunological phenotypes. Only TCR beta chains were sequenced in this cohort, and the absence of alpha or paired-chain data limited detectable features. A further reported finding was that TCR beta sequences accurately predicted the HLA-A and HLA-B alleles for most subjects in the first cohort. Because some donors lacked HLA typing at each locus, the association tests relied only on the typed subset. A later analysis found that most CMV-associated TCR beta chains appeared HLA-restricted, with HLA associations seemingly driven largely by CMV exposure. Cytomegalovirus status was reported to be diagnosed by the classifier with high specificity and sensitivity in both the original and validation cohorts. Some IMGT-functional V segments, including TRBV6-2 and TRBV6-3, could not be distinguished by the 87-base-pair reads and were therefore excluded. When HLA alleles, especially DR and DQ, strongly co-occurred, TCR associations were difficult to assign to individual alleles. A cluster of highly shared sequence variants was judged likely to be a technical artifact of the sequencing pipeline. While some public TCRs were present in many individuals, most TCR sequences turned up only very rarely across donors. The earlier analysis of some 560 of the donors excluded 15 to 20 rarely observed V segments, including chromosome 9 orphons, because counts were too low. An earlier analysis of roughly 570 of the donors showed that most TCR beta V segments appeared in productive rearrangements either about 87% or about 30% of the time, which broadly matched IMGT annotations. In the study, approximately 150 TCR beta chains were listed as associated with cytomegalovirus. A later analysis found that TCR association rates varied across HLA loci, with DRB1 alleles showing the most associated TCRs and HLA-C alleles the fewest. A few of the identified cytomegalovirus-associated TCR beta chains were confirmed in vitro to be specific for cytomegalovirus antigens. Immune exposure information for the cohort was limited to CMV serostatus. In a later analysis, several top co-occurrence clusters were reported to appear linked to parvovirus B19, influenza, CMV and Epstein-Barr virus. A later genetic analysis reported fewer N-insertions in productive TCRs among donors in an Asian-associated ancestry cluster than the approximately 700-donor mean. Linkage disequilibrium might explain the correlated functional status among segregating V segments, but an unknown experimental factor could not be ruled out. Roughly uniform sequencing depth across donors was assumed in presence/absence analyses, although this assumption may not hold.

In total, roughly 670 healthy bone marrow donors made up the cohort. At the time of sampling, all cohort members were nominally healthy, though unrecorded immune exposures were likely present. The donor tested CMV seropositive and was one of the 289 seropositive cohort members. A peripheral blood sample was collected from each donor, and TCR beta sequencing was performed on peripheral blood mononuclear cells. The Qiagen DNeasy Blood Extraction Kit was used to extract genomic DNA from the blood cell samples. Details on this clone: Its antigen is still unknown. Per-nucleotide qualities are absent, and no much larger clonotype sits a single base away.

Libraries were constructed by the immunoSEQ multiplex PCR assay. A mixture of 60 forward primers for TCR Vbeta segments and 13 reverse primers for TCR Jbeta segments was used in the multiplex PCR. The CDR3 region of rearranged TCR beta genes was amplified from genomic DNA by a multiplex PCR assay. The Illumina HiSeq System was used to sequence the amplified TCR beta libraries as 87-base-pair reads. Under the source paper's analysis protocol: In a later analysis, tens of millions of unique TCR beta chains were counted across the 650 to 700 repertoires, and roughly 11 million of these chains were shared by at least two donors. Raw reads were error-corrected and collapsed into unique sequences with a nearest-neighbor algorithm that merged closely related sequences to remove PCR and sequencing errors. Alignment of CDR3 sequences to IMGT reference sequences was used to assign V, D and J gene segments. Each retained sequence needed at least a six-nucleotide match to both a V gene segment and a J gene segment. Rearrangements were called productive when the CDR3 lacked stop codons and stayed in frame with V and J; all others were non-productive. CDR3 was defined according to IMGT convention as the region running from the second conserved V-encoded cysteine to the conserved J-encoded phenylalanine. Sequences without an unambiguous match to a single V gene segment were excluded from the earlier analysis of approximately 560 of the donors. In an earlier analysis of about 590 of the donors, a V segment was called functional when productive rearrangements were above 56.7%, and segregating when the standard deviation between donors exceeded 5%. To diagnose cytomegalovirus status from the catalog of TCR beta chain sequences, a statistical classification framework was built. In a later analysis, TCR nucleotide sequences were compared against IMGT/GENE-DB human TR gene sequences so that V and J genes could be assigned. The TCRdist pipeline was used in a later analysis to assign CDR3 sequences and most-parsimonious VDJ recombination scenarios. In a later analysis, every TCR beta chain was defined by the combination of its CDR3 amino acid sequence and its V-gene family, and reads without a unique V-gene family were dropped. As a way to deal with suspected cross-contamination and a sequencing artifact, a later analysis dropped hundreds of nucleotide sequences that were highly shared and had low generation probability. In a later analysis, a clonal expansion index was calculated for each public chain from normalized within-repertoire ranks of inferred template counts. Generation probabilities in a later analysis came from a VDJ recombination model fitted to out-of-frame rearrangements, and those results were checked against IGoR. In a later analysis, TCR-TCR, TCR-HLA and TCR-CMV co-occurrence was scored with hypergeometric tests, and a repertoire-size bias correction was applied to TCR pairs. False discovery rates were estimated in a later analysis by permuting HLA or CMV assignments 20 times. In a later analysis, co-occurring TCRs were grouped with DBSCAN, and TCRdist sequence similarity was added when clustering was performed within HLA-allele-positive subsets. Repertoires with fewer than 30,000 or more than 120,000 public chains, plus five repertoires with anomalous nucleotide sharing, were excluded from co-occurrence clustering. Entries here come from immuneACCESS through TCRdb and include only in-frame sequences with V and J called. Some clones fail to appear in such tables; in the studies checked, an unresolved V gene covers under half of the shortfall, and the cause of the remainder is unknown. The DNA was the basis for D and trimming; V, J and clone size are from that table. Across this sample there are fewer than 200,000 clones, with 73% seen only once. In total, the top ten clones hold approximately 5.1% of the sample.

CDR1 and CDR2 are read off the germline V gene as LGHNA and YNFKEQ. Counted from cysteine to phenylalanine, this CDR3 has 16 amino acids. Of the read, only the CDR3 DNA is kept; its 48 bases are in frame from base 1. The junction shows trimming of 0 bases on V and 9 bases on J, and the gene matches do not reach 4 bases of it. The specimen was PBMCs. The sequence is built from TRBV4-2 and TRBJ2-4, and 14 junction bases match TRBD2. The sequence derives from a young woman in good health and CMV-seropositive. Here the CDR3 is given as CASSQETSGGASIQYF. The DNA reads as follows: TGTGCCAGCAGCCAAGAGACTAGCGGGGGGGCCAGCATTCAGTACTTC.